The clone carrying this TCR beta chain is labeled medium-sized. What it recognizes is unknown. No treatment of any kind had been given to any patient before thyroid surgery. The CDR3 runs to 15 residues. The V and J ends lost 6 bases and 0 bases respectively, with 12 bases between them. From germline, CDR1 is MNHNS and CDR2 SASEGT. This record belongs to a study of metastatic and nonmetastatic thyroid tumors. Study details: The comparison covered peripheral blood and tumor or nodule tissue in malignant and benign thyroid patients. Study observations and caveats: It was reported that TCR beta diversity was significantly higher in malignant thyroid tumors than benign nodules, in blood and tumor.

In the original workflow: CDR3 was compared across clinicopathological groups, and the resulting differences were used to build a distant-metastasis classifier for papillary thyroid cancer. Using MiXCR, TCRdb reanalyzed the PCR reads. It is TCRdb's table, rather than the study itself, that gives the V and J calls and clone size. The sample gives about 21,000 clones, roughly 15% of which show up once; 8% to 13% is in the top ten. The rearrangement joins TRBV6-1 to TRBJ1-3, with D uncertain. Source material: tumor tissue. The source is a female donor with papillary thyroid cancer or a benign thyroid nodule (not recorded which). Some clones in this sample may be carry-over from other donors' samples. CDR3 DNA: TGTGCCAGCAGATATACAGCCTACTCTGGAAACACCATATATTTT. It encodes CASRYTAYSGNTIYF.